The 9 T cell receptor beta chains presented below share a single source sample, sequenced in a study of T cells after yellow fever vaccination. TCRdb passed the 5' RACE reads through MiXCR, listing each CDR3 protein once. The data hold about 400,000 distinct CDR3 sequences, with approximately 6% observed a single time. Specimen: PBMCs, collected 5 days after the yellow fever booster vaccination. These receptors were taken from a man aged 25-45 years who received the YFV17D yellow fever vaccine.

This clonotype turned up a few times. This chain joins TRBV6-5 and TRBJ2-7; D remains unclear. This CDR3 spans 15 amino acids. CDR1 MNHEY and CDR2 SVGAGI come from the germline V gene. The V gene lost 0 bases and the J gene lost 2 bases, with 11 bases spanning the gap. The CDR3 here is CASSYSATEAYEQYF. CDR3 in DNA: TGTGCCAGCAGTTACTCCGCTACAGAGGCCTACGAGCAGTACTTC.

There are many counts of this clonotype. This sequence joins TRBV6-6 and TRBJ2-7; no clear D gene. Germline V lookup: CDR1 MNHNY, CDR2 SVGAGI (reference sequence). The CDR3 sequence is 11 residues long. Trimming removed 4 bases at V and 3 bases at J, with 4 bases between. The CDR3 spells CASSWGYEQYF. The DNA for the CDR3 is TGTGCCAGCAGTTGGGGCTACGAGCAGTACTTC.

There are a few counts of this clonotype. An end of the junction does not agree with germline; a read error may underlie this. The chain recombines TRBV29-1 with TRBJ2-1; 7 bases agree with TRBD2. This CDR3 comprises 13 residues. Germline V gene lookup returns CDR1 SQVTM and CDR2 ANQGSEA. CDR3 coding DNA: TGCAGCGTTGAAGCGATACTAGCGCCCCGGGAGGTCTTC. Translating it yields CSVEAILAPREVF.

The V call is TRBV20-1, the J call TRBJ2-3, with TRBD2 identical over 9 bases. The junction had 14 bases not matched to a gene; V was cut back by 7 bases and J by 6 bases. Germline CDR1 is DFQATT and CDR2 is SNEGSKA (reference sequence). CDR3 length: 15 residues. CDR3 sequence: CSGRRRGGGLDTQYF. The CDR3 DNA sequence: TGCAGTGGGAGAAGGCGGGGGGGGGGTTTGGATACGCAGTATTTT.

This clonotype came up a few times. The rearrangement joins TRBV4-2 to TRBJ1-4; 7 positions agree with TRBD1. V shed 1 base and J 8 bases; nucleotides not matched to a gene: 7. CDR3 length: 15 amino acids. Germline-derived CDR1 and CDR2 are LGHNA and YNFKEQ. This CDR3 reads CASSQVGQGEEKLFF. The CDR3 region has the DNA TGTGCCAGCAGCCAAGTTGGGCAGGGGGAAGAAAAACTGTTTTTT.

This rearrangement joins TRBV5-1 to TRBJ1-2; D not certain. V was clipped by 1 base and J by 5 bases, with 12 bases between them. This CDR3 has 14 amino acids. Germline lookup yields CDR1 SGHRS and CDR2 YFSETQ. The CDR3 loop is CASSLTGKLYGYTF. CDR3 DNA: TGCGCCAGCAGCTTGACGGGGAAGTTATATGGCTACACCTTC.

This chain connects TRBV20-1 to TRBJ2-1; TRBD2 aligns across 10 bases. V trimming: 6 bases; J trimming: 3 bases; junction bases outside the gene matches: 11. CDR1 is DFQATT and CDR2 is SNEGSKA in the germline V gene (reference sequence). CDR3 length: 16 amino acids. CDR3 bases: TGCAGTGCCCCTCCCGGACTAGCGGACCTCTACAATGAGCAGTTCTTC. This encodes CSAPPGLADLYNEQFF.

This clonotype was counted ten times or more. V usage is TRBV7-6 and J usage is TRBJ2-2; D not certain. V lost 5 bases and J lost 8, with 9 bases in between. CDR1 and CDR2 from the germline V gene are SGHVS and FNYEAQ. The CDR3 runs to 12 residues. CDR3 in amino acids: CASSPAGGELFF. The CDR3 DNA is TGTGCCAGCAGCCCAGCTGGAGGGGAGCTGTTTTTT.

This clonotype has a handful of counts. The rearrangement joins TRBV20-1 to TRBJ1-1; a weak D match, TRBD1 (6 bases). The V and J ends lost 8 bases and 5 bases respectively, with 15 bases between them. This CDR3 is 12 amino acids long. CDR1 DFQATT and CDR2 SNEGSKA come from the germline V gene (reference sequence). CDR3 in amino acids: CSPTGMGTEAFF. The CDR3 DNA sequence: TGCAGTCCCACAGGGATGGGGACTGAAGCTTTCTTT.